The T cell receptor (beta chain) described here comes from a study of T cells in Graves' hyperthyroidism and ophthalmopathy. Overall study results and limits: Also found in blood were most expanded thyroid clonotypes above 0.001. A model of 13 V-J features distinguished ophthalmopathy from stable hyperthyroidism.

Germline values: CDR1 SGHKS, CDR2 YYEKEE (reference sequence). The CDR3 loop spans 15 amino acids. V trimming: 1 base; J trimming: 6 bases; junction bases outside the gene matches: 2. Concerning this clonotype itself: Its antigen is undetermined.

Researchers took RNA transcripts and amplified the TCR beta CDR3 regions from them. RT-PCR in the first round (using the HTBI primer set) targeted the TCR CDR3. Each CDR3 protein gets one entry after TCRdb re-called the multiplex PCR reads with MiXCR. The sample records about 740,000 distinct CDR3 sequences, approximately 15% being singletons. The study left out patients who had uncontrolled infection, other autoimmune disease, pregnancy or lactation. The sequence was obtained from a woman aged 18-35 years with Graves' hyperthyroidism. This chain links TRBV5-5 with TRBJ2-2, with 11 bases aligning to TRBD1. Sequenced material: blood. CDR3 in amino acids: CASSLRTGGPGELFF. In nucleotides, the CDR3 is TGTGCCAGCAGCTTGCGGACAGGGGGCCCCGGGGAGCTGTTTTTT.